A selection of T cell receptor beta chains follows, all from one sample in a study of T cell changes during pregnancy in multiple sclerosis. The data were produced by immunoSEQ multiplex PCR, yet TCRdb's version contains in-frame clones alone and is incomplete. The table records about 39,000 clones, about 90% of them present only once. This material consisted of CD4+ T cells from peripheral blood mononuclear cells, taken after pregnancy. These receptors were collected from a female donor in good health, enrolled as a control in a pregnancy study. CDR3s include the opening cysteine and the closing phenylalanine or tryptophan. Fields, in order: clone size, D gene, J gene, CDR3 length, V gene, CDR3 protein, CDR3 DNA. The D gene is left open where the match is weak. Clone sizes are given selectively: once, few, many, or a class where the clone is expanded.

>NA|NA|TRBJ2-2|12|TRBV6-5
CASSNRPGELFF
TGTGCCAGCAGCAACAGGCCCGGGGAGCTGTTTTTT
>once|TRBD1|TRBJ2-2|15|TRBV6-1
CASSERQGWAGELFF
TGTGCCAGCAGTGAAAGACAGGGATGGGCCGGGGAGCTGTTTTTT
>NA|NA|TRBJ2-7|16|TRBV6-5
CASSYSPDFPPYEQYF
TGTGCCAGCAGTTACTCGCCGGACTTCCCCCCCTACGAGCAGTACTTC
>NA|NA|TRBJ1-6|14|TRBV28
CASSFRGFDSPLHF
TGTGCCAGCAGTTTTCGGGGGTTCGACTCACCCCTCCACTTT
>NA|TRBD1|TRBJ2-5|14|TRBV28
CASGKDRGAETQYF
TGTGCCAGCGGGAAAGACAGGGGAGCAGAGACCCAGTACTTC
>NA|NA|TRBJ2-1|14|TRBV2
CAISTSRSYNEQFF
TGTGCCATCTCTACTAGCCGCTCCTACAATGAGCAGTTCTTC
>medium-sized|TRBD2|TRBJ2-1|15|TRBV6-4
CASSTGTSGSNEQFF
TGTGCCAGCAGCACCGGGACTAGCGGGAGCAATGAGCAGTTCTTC
>NA|TRBD2|TRBJ2-3|18|TRBV5-6
CASSLGLAGYNSPDTQYF
TGTGCCAGCAGCTTGGGACTAGCGGGATACAACTCCCCAGATACGCAGTATTTT
>once|TRBD1|TRBJ2-4|19|TRBV19
CASSPHALQGATAKNIQYF
TGTGCCAGTAGTCCACACGCCTTACAGGGGGCGACGGCCAAAAACATTCAGTACTTC
>NA|TRBD2|TRBJ2-1|14|TRBV5-1
CASSLAGPYNEQFF
TGCGCCAGCAGCTTAGCGGGGCCTTACAATGAGCAGTTCTTC
>NA|NA|TRBJ2-7|15|TRBV7-9
CASSLRLTEDYEQYF
TGTGCCAGCAGCTTAAGACTGACAGAAGACTACGAGCAGTACTTC
>once|TRBD2|TRBJ2-5|17|TRBV5-4
CASRPTSGGGNQETQYF
TGTGCCAGCAGGCCGACTAGCGGGGGGGGCAACCAAGAGACCCAGTACTTC
>once|NA|TRBJ1-6|15|TRBV6-1
CASRGRDSGNSPLHF
TGTGCCAGCAGAGGCCGGGACTCAGGAAATTCACCCCTCCACTTT
>NA|NA|TRBJ2-2|14|TRBV5-1
CASSLSAGTGELFF
TGCGCCAGCAGCTTGTCGGCAGGTACTGGGGAGCTGTTTTTT
>once|NA|TRBJ2-1|14|TRBV4-1
CASSQTKRYNEQFF
TGCGCCAGCAGCCAAACAAAGCGGTACAATGAGCAGTTCTTC
>NA|TRBD1|TRBJ1-3|18|TRBV19
CASASGTGGHYSGNTIYF
TGTGCCAGTGCATCCGGGACAGGGGGCCACTACTCTGGAAACACCATATATTTT
>NA|NA|TRBJ2-7|12|TRBV28
CASSLGLAEQYF
TGTGCCAGCAGTTTGGGGCTTGCCGAGCAGTACTTC
>NA|NA|TRBJ1-1|18|TRBV7-3
CASSLVGRGQFMNTEAFF
TGTGCCAGCAGCTTAGTAGGTAGGGGACAATTCATGAACACTGAAGCTTTCTTT
>NA|TRBD1|TRBJ1-1|13|TRBV5-6
CASTNRGSTEAFF
TGTGCCAGCACCAACAGGGGATCCACTGAAGCTTTCTTT